The rows below give T cell receptor beta chains drawn from one sample of a study of blood T cells in healthy people across ages. TCRdb re-called the 5' RACE reads with MiXCR, one entry per CDR3 protein. Here the sample spans fewer than 750,000 distinct CDR3 sequences, approximately 52% being singletons. The sequencing sample was made of blood. The receptors shown here come from a woman of 80 years or more in good health. Both conserved end residues are part of each CDR3. Each record gives: D gene, J gene, clone size, V gene, CDR3 DNA, CDR3 protein. D genes are given only for firm matches. Expanded clones are given a class, and other clones once, few, many or no size at all.

>-|TRBJ1-5|-|TRBV5-6
TGTGCCAGCAGCTTGGGACATGGCAATCAGCCCCAGCATTTT
CASSLGHGNQPQHF
>TRBD2|TRBJ2-5|-|TRBV7-2
TGTGCCAGCACCCTACTAGCGGGAGAGACCCAGTACTTC
CASTLLAGETQYF
>-|TRBJ2-7|-|TRBV12-3/TRBV12-4
TGTGCCAGCAGTTTGGTTCGCGAGCAGTACTTC
CASSLVREQYF
>-|TRBJ2-5|-|TRBV24-1
TGTGCCACCAGTGATTTAAGAGGGGTTGGTGAGACCCAGTACTTC
CATSDLRGVGETQYF
>TRBD1|TRBJ1-1|few|TRBV7-9
TGTGCCAGCAGCTTAGGGTTCACAGGGGGCGACGGGATGGTAGCTTTCTTT
CASSLGFTGGDGMVAFF
>TRBD2|TRBJ2-3|many|TRBV7-2
TGTGCCAGCAGCTCGGGACTAGCGCCGATCACAGATACGCAGTATTTT
CASSSGLAPITDTQYF
>-|TRBJ1-6|-|TRBV5-1
TGCGCCAGCAGCTTGACAGGCGGGGATTCACCCTTCCACTTT
CASSLTGGDSPFHF
>-|TRBJ2-7|many|TRBV20-1
TGCAGTGCTAGAGACGAGGGTCGACGGCCCTACGAGCAGTACTTC
CSARDEGRRPYEQYF
>-|TRBJ2-1|-|TRBV20-1
TGCAGTGCTCACCCCAGCGGCTTAAGCTCCTACAATGAGCAGTTCTTC
CSAHPSGLSSYNEQFF
>-|TRBJ2-3|-|TRBV18
TGTGCCAGCTCACCACGAGGAGCGGGCCGATACACAGATACGCAGTATTTT
CASSPRGAGRYTDTQYF
>-|TRBJ2-5|-|TRBV6-5
TGTGCCAGCAGTTACTCTAGCAACCAAGAGACCCAGTACTTC
CASSYSSNQETQYF
>-|TRBJ2-2|-|TRBV7-9
TGTGCCAGCAGCTCTAAAAAGTGGGGAGCAAACACCGGGGAGCTGTTTTTT
CASSSKKWGANTGELFF
>-|TRBJ1-1|few|TRBV12-3/TRBV12-4
TGTGCCAGCAGTTTAGCGCTCGTGAACACTGAAGCTTTCTTT
CASSLALVNTEAFF
>-|TRBJ2-1|-|TRBV5-1
TGCGCCAGCAGCGCGGAGTGTCACAATGAGCAGTTCTTC
CASSAECHNEQFF
>TRBD1|TRBJ2-4|many|TRBV3-1
TGTGCCAGCAGTCCCAACCTACAGGGGGCTGGCAAAAACATTCAGTACTTC
CASSPNLQGAGKNIQYF
>-|TRBJ2-1|few|TRBV28
TGTGCCAGCAGTTCAGTCGCGGAAAGGGGTCCGAATGAGCAGTTCTTC
CASSSVAERGPNEQFF
>-|TRBJ2-1|many|TRBV28
TGTGCCAGCGCCCCTTTATACAATGAGCAGTTCTTC
CASAPLYNEQFF
>-|TRBJ2-1|many|TRBV3-1
TGTGCCAGCAGCCAACGAGGGAATGAGCAGTTCTTC
CASSQRGNEQFF
>-|TRBJ2-3|many|TRBV12-3/TRBV12-4
TGTGCCAGCAGTTTAGAGGGAGGTGGTGATACGCAGTATTTT
CASSLEGGGDTQYF
>-|TRBJ2-7|few|TRBV4-1
TGCGCCAGCAGCCAAGTTGTTTTGAAGGATTGCGAGCAGTACTTC
CASSQVVLKDCEQYF
>-|TRBJ2-4|-|TRBV7-2
TGTGCCAGCAGCTACCTTACACGGGCCGGCATTCAGTACTTC
CASSYLTRAGIQYF
>-|TRBJ2-7|-|TRBV4-3
TGCGCCAGCAGCCAAGATAAGCGTTCCTACAATGAGCAGTACTTC
CASSQDKRSYNEQYF
>-|TRBJ2-5|many|TRBV3-1
TGTGCCAGCAGCCAATGGTCCCAAGAGACCCAGTACTTC
CASSQWSQETQYF
>-|TRBJ2-1|many|TRBV28
TGTGCCAGCAGTTCTGGGACGACAAGTACCTACAATGAGCAGTTCTTC
CASSSGTTSTYNEQFF